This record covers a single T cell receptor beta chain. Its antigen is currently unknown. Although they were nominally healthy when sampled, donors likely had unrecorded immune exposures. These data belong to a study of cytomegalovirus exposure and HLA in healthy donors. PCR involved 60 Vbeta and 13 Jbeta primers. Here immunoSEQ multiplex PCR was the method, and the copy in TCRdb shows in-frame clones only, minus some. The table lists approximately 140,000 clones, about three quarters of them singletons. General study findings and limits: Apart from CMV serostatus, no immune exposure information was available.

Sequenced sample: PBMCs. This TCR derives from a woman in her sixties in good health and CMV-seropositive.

The CDR3 is CASFRGQGDEQYF. For the CDR3, the DNA is TGTGCCAGCTTTAGGGGACAGGGGGACGAGCAGTACTTC. The chain couples TRBV6-5 to TRBJ2-7; 11 bases are shared with TRBD1. The CDR3 covers 13 residues. Germline CDR1 and CDR2: MNHEY and SVGAGI. Trimming at V came to 8 bases and at J to 5 bases, leaving 5 bases not matched to a gene.